This TCR beta chain was retrieved from a study of shared clonotypes between healthy human individuals. Germline CDR1 SGHTA, CDR2 FQGNSA. CDR3 size: 16 residues. Trimming took 1 base from V and 1 from J, leaving 12 bases between them. Sequencing was performed with immunoSEQ multiplex PCR; in TCRdb, only in-frame clones are kept and a portion is missing. The data show roughly 410,000 clones, around 96% seen once. Points on this clone: The antigen is undetermined.

Nashville, Tennessee was home to all donors, each a Caucasian adult. Study findings and constraints: Sample collection involved blood only; tissue repertoires are likely different. Shared across several donors were about 4.6% of the naive CD4 clonotypes.

The TCR originated in a man younger than 45 in good health. Sequenced sample: memory CD8+ T cells sorted from blood. Subset in this sample: CD45RO+ cells pooled with CCR7-negative TemRA cells. The chain uses TRBV7-2 and TRBJ2-3; TRBD2 is a possible D gene (7 bases). The CDR3 sequence is CASSLGLGGRTDTQYF. Here the CDR3 DNA reads TGTGCCAGCAGCTTAGGGTTGGGGGGGCGCACAGATACGCAGTATTTT.